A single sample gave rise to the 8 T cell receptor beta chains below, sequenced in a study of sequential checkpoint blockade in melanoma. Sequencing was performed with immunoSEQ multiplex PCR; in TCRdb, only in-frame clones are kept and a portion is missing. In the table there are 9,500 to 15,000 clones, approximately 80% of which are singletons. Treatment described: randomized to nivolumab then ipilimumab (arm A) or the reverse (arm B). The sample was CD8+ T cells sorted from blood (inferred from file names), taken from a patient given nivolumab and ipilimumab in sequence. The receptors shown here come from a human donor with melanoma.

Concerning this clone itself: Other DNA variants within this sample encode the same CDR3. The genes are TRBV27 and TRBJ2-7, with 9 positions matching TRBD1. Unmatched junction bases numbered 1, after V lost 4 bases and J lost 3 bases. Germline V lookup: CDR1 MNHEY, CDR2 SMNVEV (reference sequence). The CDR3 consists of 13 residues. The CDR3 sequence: CASSWGQGYEQYF. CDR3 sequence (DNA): TGTGCCAGCAGTTGGGGACAGGGCTACGAGCAGTACTTC.

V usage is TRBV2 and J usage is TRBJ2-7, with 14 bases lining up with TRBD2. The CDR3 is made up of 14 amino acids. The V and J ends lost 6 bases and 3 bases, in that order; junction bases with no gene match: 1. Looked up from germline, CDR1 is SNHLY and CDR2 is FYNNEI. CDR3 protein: CASRGLAGDYEQYF. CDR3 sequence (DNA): TGTGCCAGCAGGGGACTAGCGGGAGACTACGAGCAGTACTTC.

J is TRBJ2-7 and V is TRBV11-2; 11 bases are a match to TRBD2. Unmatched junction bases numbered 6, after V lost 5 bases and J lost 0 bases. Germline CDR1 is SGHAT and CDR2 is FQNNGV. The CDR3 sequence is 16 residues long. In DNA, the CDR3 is TGTGCCAGCAGCCCAACACTAGCGGGAGACTCCTACGAGCAGTACTTC. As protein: CASSPTLAGDSYEQYF. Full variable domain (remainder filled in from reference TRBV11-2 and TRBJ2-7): EAGVAQSPRYKIIEKRQSVAFWCNPISGHATLYWYQQILGQGPKLLIQFQNNGVVDDSQLPKDRFSAERLKGVDSTLKIQPAKLEDSAVYLCASSPTLAGDSYEQYFGPGTRLTVT.

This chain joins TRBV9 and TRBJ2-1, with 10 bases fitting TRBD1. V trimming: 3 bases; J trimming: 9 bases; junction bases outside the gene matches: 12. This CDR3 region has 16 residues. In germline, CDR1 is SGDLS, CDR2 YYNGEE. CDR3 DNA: TGTGCCAGCAGCGCGCGCCGGGACAGGGGCTCGGTTGAGCAGTTCTTC. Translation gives CASSARRDRGSVEQFF.

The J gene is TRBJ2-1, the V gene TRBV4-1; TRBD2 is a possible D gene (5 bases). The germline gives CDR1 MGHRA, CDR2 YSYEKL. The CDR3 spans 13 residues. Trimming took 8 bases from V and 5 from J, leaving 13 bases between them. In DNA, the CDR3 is TGCGCCAGCCGGGAACCCCCCAACAATGAGCAGTTCTTC. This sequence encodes CASREPPNNEQFF.

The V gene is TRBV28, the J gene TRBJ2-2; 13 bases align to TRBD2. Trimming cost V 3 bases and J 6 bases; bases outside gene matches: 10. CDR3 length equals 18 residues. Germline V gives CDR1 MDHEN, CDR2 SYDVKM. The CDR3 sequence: CASSFLGTSGIFAGELFF. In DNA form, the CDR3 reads TGTGCCAGCAGTTTCCTCGGGACTAGCGGGATTTTTGCCGGGGAGCTGTTTTTT.

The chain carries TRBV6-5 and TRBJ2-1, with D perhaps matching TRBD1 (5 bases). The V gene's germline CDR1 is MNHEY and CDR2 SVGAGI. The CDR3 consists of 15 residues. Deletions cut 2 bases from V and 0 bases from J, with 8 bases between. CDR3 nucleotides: TGTGCCAGCAGTTACGACAGCATCTCCTACAATGAGCAGTTCTTC. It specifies CASSYDSISYNEQFF.

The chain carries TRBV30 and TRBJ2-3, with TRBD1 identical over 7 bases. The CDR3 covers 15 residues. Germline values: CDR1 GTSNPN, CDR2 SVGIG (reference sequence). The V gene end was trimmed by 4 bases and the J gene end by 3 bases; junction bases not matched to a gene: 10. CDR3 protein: CAWTPTGLVTDTQYF. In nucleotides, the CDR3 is TGTGCCTGGACTCCGACAGGGCTTGTTACAGATACGCAGTATTTT. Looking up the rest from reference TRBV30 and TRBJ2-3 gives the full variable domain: SQTIHQWPATLVQPVGSPLSLECTVEGTSNPNLYWYRQAAGRGLQLLFYSVGIGQISSEVPQNLSASRPQDRQFILSSKKLLLSDSGFYLCAWTPTGLVTDTQYFGPGTRLTVL.